The clone carrying this TCR beta chain was counted once. Its specificity is not known. Germline trimming cut 1 base from V and 6 bases from J; bases unmatched to any gene: 2. The length of the CDR3 is 14 residues. Germline loops: CDR1 LNHNV, CDR2 YYDKDF (reference sequence). Assay used: immunoSEQ multiplex PCR; TCRdb lists only in-frame clones, some missing. The data show around 120,000 clones, around 80% seen once. Sample time point: week 11, during vaccination. Every vaccine dose comprised 300 ug of mutant IDH1 20-mer peptide plus topical imiquimod. The data belong to a study of a mutant IDH1 vaccine in newly diagnosed glioma. Looking at the study overall: Averaging roughly 40 years of age, treated patients were approximately 60% male and approximately 40% female. Every participant had undergone radiotherapy, temozolomide, or both before, and most underwent both.

This chain connects TRBV15 to TRBJ1-3; 8 bases fit TRBD1. Source: PBMCs, taken from a glioma patient whose treatment included an IDH1 peptide vaccine. The TCR was taken from a man aged 35 to 55 with glioma. The CDR3 region has the DNA TGTGCCACCAGCAGAGCGGACAGGGAAAACACCATATATTTT. As protein: CATSRADRENTIYF. Supplemented by reference TRBV15 and TRBJ1-3, the full variable domain reads DAMVIQNPRYQVTQFGKPVTLSCSQTLNHNVMYWYQQKSSQAPKLLFHYYDKDFNNEADTPDNFQSRRPNTSFCFLDIRSPGLGDTAMYLCATSRADRENTIYFGEGSWLTVV.